This passage covers 14 T cell receptor beta chains from one sample sequenced in a study of regulatory T cells in long-lasting Graves disease. Noted time point: persistent/refractory GD, antithyroid drugs over 5 years with positive TRAb. After RNA was extracted from PBMCs, the TCR library was made from it. Combining iRepertoire HTBI primers with Arm-PCR of CDR3 regions, the authors built TCR beta libraries. TCRdb analysed the multiplex PCR reads with MiXCR anew, one entry per CDR3 protein. The sample carries about 430,000 distinct CDR3 sequences, around 20% recorded once. The sample here was peripheral blood mononuclear cells (PBMCs), taken when the disease was refractory, from a patient treated with antithyroid drugs. The source of these receptors is a female donor with Graves disease.

This clonotype was detected ten times or more. Relative to the germline gene, one junction end is altered; a read error may explain this. The rearrangement links TRBV28 to TRBJ2-7, with 7 bases lining up with TRBD2. CDR1 is MDHEN, CDR2 SYDVKM, per germline. This CDR3 has 13 amino acids. The CDR3 region is CASSPKGLKRRVF. As DNA, the CDR3 is TGTGCCAGCAGCCCTAAGGGACTAAAGAGAAGAGTATTC.

Points on this clonotype: This may be a read error, as it is one base from a much larger clone. V and J are TRBV2 and TRBJ2-7; TRBD2 matches at 9 bases. Germline CDR1 SNHLY, CDR2 FYNNEI. The CDR3 length is 14 residues. The trim removed 6 bases at V and 7 bases at J, leaving 10 bases unmatched. This CDR3 reads CASRRTASGGEQYF. CDR3 coding DNA: TGTGCCAGCAGGAGGACAGCCAGCGGGGGGGAGCAGTACTTC. Supplemented by reference TRBV2 and TRBJ2-7, the full variable domain reads EPEVTQTPSHQVTQMGQEVILRCVPISNHLYFYWYRQILGQKVEFLVSFYNNEISEKSEIFDDQFSVERPDGSNFTLKIRSTKLEDSAMYFCASRRTASGGEQYFGPGTRLTVT.

This clonotype appeared many times. This chain links TRBV28 with TRBJ1-4, with a tentative D call TRBD1 (6 bases). The CDR3 has 16 amino acids. V was trimmed by 5 bases and J by 8 bases, leaving 21 bases between them. Germline V gives CDR1 MDHEN, CDR2 SYDVKM. This chain's CDR3 is CASSPQQGFGREKLFF. The CDR3 DNA follows: TGTGCCAGCAGTCCTCAACAGGGTTTCGGGCGGGAAAAACTGTTTTTT. Drawing the rest from reference TRBV28 and TRBJ1-4, the complete variable domain is DVKVTQSSRYLVKRTGEKVFLECVQDMDHENMFWYRQDPGLGLRLIYFSYDVKMKEKGDIPEGYSVSREKKERFSLILESASTNQTSMYLCASSPQQGFGREKLFFGSGTQLSVL.

The sample holds many counts of this clonotype. J is TRBJ1-2 and V is TRBV9; D perhaps matches TRBD1 (6 bases). Germline V gives CDR1 SGDLS, CDR2 YYNGEE. The V gene lost 2 bases and the J gene lost 7 bases, with 24 bases spanning the gap. CDR3 length: 17 residues. The CDR3 DNA reads as TGTGCCAGCAGCGTCGGAGGGTTGGGGGACATCTCCGGTGGCTACACCTTC. Its protein product is CASSVGGLGDISGGYTF.

This clonotype was seen ten or more times. The CDR3 sequence: CASSPGTSFSYEQYF. As DNA, the CDR3 is TGTGCCAGCAGTCCCGGGACTAGCTTTTCCTACGAGCAGTACTTC. The chain recombines TRBV28 with TRBJ2-7; 9 nucleotides line up with TRBD2. Germline-derived CDR1 and CDR2 are MDHEN and SYDVKM. The CDR3 consists of 15 residues. Germline trimming cut 5 bases from V and 1 base from J; bases unmatched to any gene: 6.

This clonotype was seen only a few times. The genes are TRBV19 and TRBJ2-6; TRBD1 matches 8 bases. The CDR3 contains 15 residues. CDR1 is LNHDA, CDR2 SQIVND, per germline (reference sequence). The ends lost 9 bases at V and 0 bases at J; junction bases unmatched: 4. This CDR3 reads CASGQGSSGANVLTF. The CDR3 DNA reads TGTGCCAGCGGACAGGGAAGCTCTGGGGCCAACGTCCTGACTTTC.

The chain couples TRBV28 to TRBJ2-7, with 8 bases aligning to TRBD1. Per germline, CDR1 MDHEN and CDR2 SYDVKM. V shed 7 bases, J shed 2 bases, and the junction held 10 bases outside the gene matches. This CDR3 has 15 amino acids. CDR3 loop: CASIRTAGGPYEQYF. The DNA for the CDR3 is TGTGCCAGCATTAGGACTGCAGGGGGCCCCTACGAGCAGTACTTC.

The V gene is TRBV28, the J gene TRBJ2-6; D gene uncertain. Per the germline V gene, CDR1 is MDHEN and CDR2 is SYDVKM. This CDR3 spans 13 amino acids. V lost 6 bases and J 4 bases, leaving 7 bases between the germline ends. CDR3 coding DNA: TGTGCCAGCAGGTTACCCGGGGCCAACGTCCTGACTTTC. Amino acids: CASRLPGANVLTF.

The table lists this clonotype with a few counts. The chain combines TRBV18 with TRBJ2-2; no firm D call. V was clipped by 3 bases and J by 0 bases, with 14 bases between them. The CDR3 runs 17 residues. The germline gives CDR1 KGHSH, CDR2 LQKENI. The CDR3 nucleotides are TGTGCCAGCTCACCGGGAATCGGAGAAGCGAACACCGGGGAGCTGTTTTTT. It encodes CASSPGIGEANTGELFF.

This clonotype was seen at least ten times. The chain carries TRBV2 and TRBJ2-2; 11 nucleotides line up with TRBD1. This CDR3 is 17 amino acids long. The junction had 6 bases not matched to a gene; V was cut back by 0 bases and J by 6 bases. Germline values: CDR1 SNHLY, CDR2 FYNNEI. The CDR3 is CASSEARSGQGAGELFF. The CDR3 bases are TGTGCCAGCAGTGAAGCGCGCTCGGGACAGGGGGCCGGGGAGCTGTTTTTT.

Points on this clonotype: A junction end diverges from the germline sequence, so it may reflect a read error. The chain joins TRBV6-1 to TRBJ2-7; 8 bases map to TRBD2. CDR1 and CDR2 (germline): MNHNS, SASEGT. CDR3 length: 15 amino acids. The DNA of the CDR3 is TGTACCAGCAGTGAAGGCGGGACTAGAGTCTACGAGCAGTACTTC. This gives the protein CTSSEGGTRVYEQYF.

The chain uses TRBV5-1 and TRBJ2-3; TRBD2 matches at 9 bases. The CDR3 length is 16 residues. After removal of 0 bases from V and 4 bases from J, the junction contained 6 bases not matched to a gene. Germline CDR1 reads SGHRS; CDR2 reads YFSETQ. CDR3 nucleotide sequence: TGCGCCAGCAGCTTGGAACTAGCGGGTAACTCAGATACGCAGTATTTT. Translation gives CASSLELAGNSDTQYF.

Many counts were recorded for this clonotype. The rearrangement links TRBV20-1 to TRBJ1-2; possibly TRBD1 for D (5 bases). Germline V lookup: CDR1 DFQATT, CDR2 SNEGSKA (reference sequence). Trimming took 3 bases from V and 4 from J, leaving 12 bases between them. The CDR3 totals 13 residues. The CDR3 region has the DNA TGCAGTGCTAGCGCCCGGGGGGTCTATGGCTACACCTTC. It yields the protein CSASARGVYGYTF.

Many counts were recorded for this clonotype. The chain joins TRBV5-4 to TRBJ1-1, with a weak D call TRBD1 (5 bases). Germline values: CDR1 SGHNT, CDR2 YYREEE (reference sequence). The CDR3 extends over 14 amino acids. V lost 4 bases and J lost 0, with 10 bases in between. CDR3 protein: CASSLGPMNTEAFF. The DNA for the CDR3 is TGTGCCAGCAGCCTGGGACCAATGAACACTGAAGCTTTCTTT. Looking up the rest from reference TRBV5-4 and TRBJ1-1 gives the full variable domain: ETGVTQSPTHLIKTRGQQVTLRCSSQSGHNTVSWYQQALGQGPQFIFQYYREEENGRGNFPPRFSGLQFPNYSSELNVNALELDDSALYLCASSLGPMNTEAFFGQGTRLTVV.